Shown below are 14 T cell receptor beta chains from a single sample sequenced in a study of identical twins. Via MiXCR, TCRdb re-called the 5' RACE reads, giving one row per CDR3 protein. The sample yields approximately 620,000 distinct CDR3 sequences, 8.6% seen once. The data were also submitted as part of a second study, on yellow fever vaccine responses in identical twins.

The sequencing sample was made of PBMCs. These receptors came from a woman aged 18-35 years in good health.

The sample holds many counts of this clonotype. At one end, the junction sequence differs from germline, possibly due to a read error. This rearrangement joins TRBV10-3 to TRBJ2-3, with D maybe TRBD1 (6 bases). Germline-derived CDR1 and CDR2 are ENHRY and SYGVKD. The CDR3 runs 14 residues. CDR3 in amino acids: CAIGDRLQTDTQYF. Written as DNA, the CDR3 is TGTGCCATCGGTGACAGGCTCCAAACAGATACGCAGTATTTT.

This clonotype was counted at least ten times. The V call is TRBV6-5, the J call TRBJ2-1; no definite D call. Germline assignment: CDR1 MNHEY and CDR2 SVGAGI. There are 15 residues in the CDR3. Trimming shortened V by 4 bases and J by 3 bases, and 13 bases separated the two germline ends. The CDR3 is CASSSLTDGYNEQFF. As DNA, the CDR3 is TGTGCCAGCAGTTCACTCACGGACGGCTACAATGAGCAGTTCTTC.

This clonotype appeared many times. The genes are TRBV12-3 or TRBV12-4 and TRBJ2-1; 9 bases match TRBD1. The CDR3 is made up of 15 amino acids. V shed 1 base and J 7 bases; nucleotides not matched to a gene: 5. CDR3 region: CASSLGTGAGNEQFF. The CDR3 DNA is TGTGCCAGCAGTTTAGGGACAGGGGCAGGGAATGAGCAGTTCTTC.

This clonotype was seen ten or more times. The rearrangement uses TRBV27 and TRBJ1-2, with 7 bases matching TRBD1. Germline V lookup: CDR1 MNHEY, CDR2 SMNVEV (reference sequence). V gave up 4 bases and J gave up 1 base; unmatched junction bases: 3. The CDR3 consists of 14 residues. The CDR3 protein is CASSSPGGNYGYTF. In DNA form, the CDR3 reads TGTGCCAGCAGTTCCCCAGGGGGTAACTATGGCTACACCTTC.

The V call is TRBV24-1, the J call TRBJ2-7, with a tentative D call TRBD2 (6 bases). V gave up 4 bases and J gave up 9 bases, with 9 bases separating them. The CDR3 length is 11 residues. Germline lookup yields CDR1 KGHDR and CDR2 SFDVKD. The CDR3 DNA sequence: TGTGCCACCAGTGAGGAGGGCGTGCAGTACTTC. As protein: CATSEEGVQYF.

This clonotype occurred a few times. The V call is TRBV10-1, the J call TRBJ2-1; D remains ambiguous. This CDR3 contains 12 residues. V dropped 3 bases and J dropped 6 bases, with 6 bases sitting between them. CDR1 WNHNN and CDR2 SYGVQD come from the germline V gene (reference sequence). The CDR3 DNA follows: TGCGCCAGCAGTGAACTCCTCAATGAGCAGTTCTTC. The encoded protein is CASSELLNEQFF.

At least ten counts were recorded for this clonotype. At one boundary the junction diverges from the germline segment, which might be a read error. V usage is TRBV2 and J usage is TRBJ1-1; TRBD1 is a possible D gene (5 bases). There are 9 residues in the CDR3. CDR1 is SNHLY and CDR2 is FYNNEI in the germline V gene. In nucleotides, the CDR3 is TGTGCCAGCGGGCCGGGACGGGCATTT. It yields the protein CASGPGRAF.

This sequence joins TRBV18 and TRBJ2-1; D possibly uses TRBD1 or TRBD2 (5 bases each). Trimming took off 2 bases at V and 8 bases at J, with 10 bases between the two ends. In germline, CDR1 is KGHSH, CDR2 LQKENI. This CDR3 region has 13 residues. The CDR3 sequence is CASSPGTEDEQFF. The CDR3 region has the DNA TGTGCCAGCTCACCAGGGACGGAGGATGAGCAGTTCTTC.

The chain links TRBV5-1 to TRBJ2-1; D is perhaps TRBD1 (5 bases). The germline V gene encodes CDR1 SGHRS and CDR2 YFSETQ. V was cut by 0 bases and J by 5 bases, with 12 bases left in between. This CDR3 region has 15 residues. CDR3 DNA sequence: TGCGCCAGCAGCTTGGCCCTCAGACAGCACAATGAGCAGTTCTTC. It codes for CASSLALRQHNEQFF.

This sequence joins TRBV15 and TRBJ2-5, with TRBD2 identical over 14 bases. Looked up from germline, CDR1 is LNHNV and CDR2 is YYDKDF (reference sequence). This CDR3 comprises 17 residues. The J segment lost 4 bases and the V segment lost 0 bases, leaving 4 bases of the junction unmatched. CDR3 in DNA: TGTGCCACCAGCAGAGATCGACTAGCGGGGGGGGTAGAGACCCAGTACTTC. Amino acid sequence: CATSRDRLAGGVETQYF. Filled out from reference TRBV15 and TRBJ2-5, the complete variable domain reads DAMVIQNPRYQVTQFGKPVTLSCSQTLNHNVMYWYQQKSSQAPKLLFHYYDKDFNNEADTPDNFQSRRPNTSFCFLDIRSPGLGDTAMYLCATSRDRLAGGVETQYFGPGTRLLVL.

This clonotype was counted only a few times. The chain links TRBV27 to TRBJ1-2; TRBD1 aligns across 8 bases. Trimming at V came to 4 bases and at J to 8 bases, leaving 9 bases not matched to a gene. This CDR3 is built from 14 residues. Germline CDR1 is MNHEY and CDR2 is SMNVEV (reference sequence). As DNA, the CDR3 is TGTGCCAGCAGTTCTTCCGGGACAGGATACGGCTACACCTTC. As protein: CASSSSGTGYGYTF.

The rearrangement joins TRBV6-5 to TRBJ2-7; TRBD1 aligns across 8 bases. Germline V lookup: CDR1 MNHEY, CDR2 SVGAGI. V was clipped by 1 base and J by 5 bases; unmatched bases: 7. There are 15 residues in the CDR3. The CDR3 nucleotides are TGTGCCAGCAGTTACTTCAGGCAGGGGGCCCACGAGCAGTACTTC. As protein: CASSYFRQGAHEQYF.

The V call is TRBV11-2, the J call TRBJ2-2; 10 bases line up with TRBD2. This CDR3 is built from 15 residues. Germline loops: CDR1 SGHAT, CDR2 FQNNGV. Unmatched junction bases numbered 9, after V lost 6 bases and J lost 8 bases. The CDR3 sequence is CASSSGTSVLGELFF. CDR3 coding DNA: TGTGCCAGCAGTTCCGGGACTAGCGTTTTAGGGGAGCTGTTTTTT.

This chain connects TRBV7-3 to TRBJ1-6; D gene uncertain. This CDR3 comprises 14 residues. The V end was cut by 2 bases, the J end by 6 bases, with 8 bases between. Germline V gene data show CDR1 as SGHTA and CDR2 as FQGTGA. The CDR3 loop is CASSLEARNSPLHF. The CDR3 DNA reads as TGTGCCAGCAGCTTAGAGGCCCGTAATTCACCCCTCCACTTT.